This entry is about one TCR beta chain. Its antigen has not been determined. No base qualities exist here, and no much larger clone lies one base off it. Collaborating institutions collected whole blood in K2EDTA tubes following their own protocols. For TCRbeta analysis, collaborators shipped samples in one of three forms: frozen whole blood, isolated PBMCs, or DNA extracted from either of those sample types. Relative to germline, V is 7 bases shorter and J is 3 bases shorter, with 9 bases between their ends. The CDR3 has 12 amino acids, counting the end cysteine and phenylalanine. Kept here is only the CDR3 DNA, which spans 36 bases and is read in frame from base 1. The data belong to a study of blood T cell repertoires in COVID-19 (TCRdb year 2020). Regarding the complete study: Collaborator samples came from the United States, Italy and Spain and covered acute and convalescent phases of COVID-19. The material from the prospective study consisted of cDNA or gDNA derived from T cells, B-cell-depleted T cells, or PBMCs. Subjects who had been exposed to COVID-19, were actively infected with it, or had recovered from it provided the deeply sampled blood TCRbeta repertoires that made up the dataset. A freely available public database, intended as a resource for researchers studying the immune response to SARS-CoV-2, is where the repertoires were released. Samples came from the ongoing ImmuneRACE study (first 160 participants) plus 1,254 subjects from 6 global collaborators. Sample metadata almost always included a de-identified subject ID, COVID-19 status, age in years and sex. Where HLA class I and class II types were available, the types were taken from metadata supplied by the sample provider, not from assay-based typing.

Summary of the overall study and its limitations: The amount of clinical and demographic metadata varied by source and participant and was provided uncurated.

TCRbeta CDR3 regions were amplified from genomic DNA using the immunoSEQ Assay, a bias-controlled multiplex PCR. The paper's processing steps were these. Within the assay, amplification of reference gene primers was used to estimate how many nucleated cells each sample contained. To quantify the absolute abundance of each unique TCRbeta CDR3 rearrangement, sequence reads were collapsed and filtered. For each sample, productive Simpson clonality was calculated as the square root of Simpson's diversity index across productive rearrangements. This is the immuneACCESS table as TCRdb keeps it, with only in-frame sequences that have V and J called. A part of the clones is gone; compared with another copy, unresolved V genes explain less than half, and the rest is unexplained. The V and J calls and the clone size are those of that table, but D and trimming were determined from the DNA. This sample holds over 85,000 clones; roughly 84% were observed only once. The biggest ten clones account for about an eighth of the sample.

Material: peripheral blood. The sequence was collected from a human donor in a cohort sampled during active COVID-19. The rearranged segments are TRBV12-3 or TRBV12-4 and TRBJ2-5, and perhaps TRBD2 as D gene, on 5 matching bases. This receptor has the CDR3 CASMTIKETQYF. Here is the DNA: TGTGCCAGCATGACTATCAAAGAGACCCAGTACTTC.